This T cell receptor (beta chain) emerged from a study of breast tumors, draining lymph nodes, adjacent tissues. V lost 2 bases to trimming and J lost 2 bases; unmatched junction nucleotides: 8. This CDR3 has 16 residues. CDR1 is DFQATT and CDR2 is SNEGSKA in the germline V gene (reference sequence). Study-wide results and caveats: Data fit most tumor T cells coming from lymph node, expanding in tumor. Tumor TCR diversity was below lymph nodes but above nontumor tissue.

Samples came from axillary lymph nodes draining the breast cancer. TCRdb re-analysed the multiplex PCR reads in MiXCR, keeping a single row per CDR3 protein. This sample carries tens of thousands of distinct CDR3 sequences, 25% to 35% of them seen once, and the ten largest clones take over 7.5%. As concerns this clonotype: The antigen remains undetermined.

The TCR comes from a female donor with breast cancer. Some clones in this sample may be carry-over from other donors' samples. Sequenced material: axillary lymph node tissue. This sequence joins TRBV20-1 and TRBJ2-7, with 11 bases that match TRBD2. The CDR3, as DNA: TGCAGTGCTAGACCCCTTCGACTAGCGGGGACCTACGAGCAGTACTTC. This gives the protein CSARPLRLAGTYEQYF.